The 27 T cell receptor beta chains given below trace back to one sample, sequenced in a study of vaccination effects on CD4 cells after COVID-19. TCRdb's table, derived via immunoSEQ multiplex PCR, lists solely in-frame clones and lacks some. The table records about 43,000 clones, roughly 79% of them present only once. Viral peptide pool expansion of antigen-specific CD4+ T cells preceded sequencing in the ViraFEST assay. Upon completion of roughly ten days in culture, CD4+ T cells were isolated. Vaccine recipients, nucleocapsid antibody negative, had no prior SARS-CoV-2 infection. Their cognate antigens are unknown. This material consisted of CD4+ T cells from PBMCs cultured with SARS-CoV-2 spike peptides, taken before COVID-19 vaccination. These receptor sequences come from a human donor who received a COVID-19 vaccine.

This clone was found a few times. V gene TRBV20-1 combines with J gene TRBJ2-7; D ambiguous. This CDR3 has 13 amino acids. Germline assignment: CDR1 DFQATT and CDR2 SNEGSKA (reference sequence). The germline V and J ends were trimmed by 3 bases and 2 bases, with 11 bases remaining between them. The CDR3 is CSASTLTPYEQYV. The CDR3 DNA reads TGCAGTGCTAGTACCCTTACCCCCTACGAGCAGTACGTC.

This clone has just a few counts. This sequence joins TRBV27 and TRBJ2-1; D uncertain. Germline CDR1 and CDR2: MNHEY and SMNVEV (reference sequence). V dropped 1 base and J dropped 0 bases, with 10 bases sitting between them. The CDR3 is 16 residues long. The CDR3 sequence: CASSLWVLSSYNEQFF. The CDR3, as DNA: TGTGCCAGCAGTTTATGGGTCTTGTCCTCCTACAATGAGCAGTTCTTC.

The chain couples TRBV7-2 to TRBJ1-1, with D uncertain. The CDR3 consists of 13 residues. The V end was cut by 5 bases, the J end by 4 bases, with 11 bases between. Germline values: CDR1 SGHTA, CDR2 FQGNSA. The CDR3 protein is CASSLGRITEAFF. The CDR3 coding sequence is TGTGCCAGCAGCCTAGGGAGAATCACTGAAGCTTTCTTT.

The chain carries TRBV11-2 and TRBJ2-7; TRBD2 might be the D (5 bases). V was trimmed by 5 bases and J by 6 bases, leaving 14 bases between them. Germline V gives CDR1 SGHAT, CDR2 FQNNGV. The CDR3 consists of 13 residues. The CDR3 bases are TGTGCCAGCAGCCAACCGTCCGGGGTCGAGCAGTACGTC. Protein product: CASSQPSGVEQYV.

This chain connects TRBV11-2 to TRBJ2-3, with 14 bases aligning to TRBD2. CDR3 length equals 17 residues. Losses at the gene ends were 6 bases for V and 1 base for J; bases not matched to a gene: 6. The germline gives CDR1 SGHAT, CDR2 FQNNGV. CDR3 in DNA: TGTGCCAGCAGGGGACTAGCGGGGGCCCTTCGCACAGATACGCAGTATTTT. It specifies CASRGLAGALRTDTQYF.

The CDR3 here is CASSQLAGGNNEQFF. The CDR3 region has the DNA TGCGCCAGCAGCCAGCTAGCGGGGGGGAACAATGAGCAGTTCTTC. The chain uses TRBV4-1 and TRBJ2-1; TRBD2 agrees at 12 bases. This CDR3 contains 15 residues. J was trimmed by 5 bases and V by 3 bases; bases with no gene match: 2. CDR1 and CDR2 from the germline V gene are MGHRA and YSYEKL.

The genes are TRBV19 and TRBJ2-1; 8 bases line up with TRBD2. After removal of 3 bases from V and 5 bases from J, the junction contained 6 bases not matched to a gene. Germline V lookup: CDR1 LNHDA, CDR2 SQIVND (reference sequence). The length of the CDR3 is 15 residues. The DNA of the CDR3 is TGTGCCAGTAGTATCAGCGGGGGCCGAAACAATGAGCAGTTCTTC. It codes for CASSISGGRNNEQFF.

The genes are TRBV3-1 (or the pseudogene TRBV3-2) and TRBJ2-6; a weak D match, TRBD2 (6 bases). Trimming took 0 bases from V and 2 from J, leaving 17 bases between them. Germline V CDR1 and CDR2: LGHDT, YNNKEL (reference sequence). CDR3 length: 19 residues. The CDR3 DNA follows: TGTGCCAGCAGCCAAGATACGCGGGGAGACCTGACTGGGGCCAACGTCCTGACTTTC. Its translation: CASSQDTRGDLTGANVLTF.

The CDR3 spells CASSPIGSWDQPQHF. CDR3 nucleotide sequence: TGTGCCAGCAGTCCTATAGGGTCCTGGGATCAGCCCCAGCATTTT. The chain links TRBV7-2 to TRBJ1-5; D is uncertain. Germline CDR1 reads SGHTA; CDR2 reads FQGNSA. The germline V and J ends were trimmed by 6 bases and 5 bases, with 17 bases remaining between them. The CDR3 length is 15 residues.

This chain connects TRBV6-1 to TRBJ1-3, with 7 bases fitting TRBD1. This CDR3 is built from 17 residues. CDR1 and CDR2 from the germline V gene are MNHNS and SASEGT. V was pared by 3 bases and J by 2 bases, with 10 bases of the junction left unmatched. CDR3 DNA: TGTGCCAGCAGTGACCCCCACAGGGGAGAGGCTGGAAACACCATATATTTT. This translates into CASSDPHRGEAGNTIYF.

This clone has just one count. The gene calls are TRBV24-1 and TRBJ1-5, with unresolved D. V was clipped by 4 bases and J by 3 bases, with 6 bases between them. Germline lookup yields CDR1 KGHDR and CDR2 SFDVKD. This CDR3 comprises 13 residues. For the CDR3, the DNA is TGTGCCACCAGTGACACAACCAATCAGCCCCAGCATTTT. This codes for CATSDTTNQPQHF.

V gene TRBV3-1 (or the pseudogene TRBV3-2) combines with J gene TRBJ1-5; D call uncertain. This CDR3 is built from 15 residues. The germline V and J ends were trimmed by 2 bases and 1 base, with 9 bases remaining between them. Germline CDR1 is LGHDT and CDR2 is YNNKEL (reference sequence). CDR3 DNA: TGTGCCAGCAGCCAATCGGGATCGAGCAATCAGCCCCAGCATTTT. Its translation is CASSQSGSSNQPQHF.

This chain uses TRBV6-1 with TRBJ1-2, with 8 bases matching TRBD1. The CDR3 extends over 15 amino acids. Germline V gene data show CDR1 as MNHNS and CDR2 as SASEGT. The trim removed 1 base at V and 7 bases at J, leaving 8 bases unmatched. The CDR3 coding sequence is TGTGCCAGCAGTGAAGGAAGGACAGGGAACGCTGGCTACACCTTC. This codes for CASSEGRTGNAGYTF.

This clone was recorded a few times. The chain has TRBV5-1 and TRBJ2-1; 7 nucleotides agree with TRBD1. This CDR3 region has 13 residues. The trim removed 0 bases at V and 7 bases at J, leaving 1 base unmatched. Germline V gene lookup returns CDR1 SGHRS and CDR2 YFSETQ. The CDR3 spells CASSLATGNEQFF. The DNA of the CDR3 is TGCGCCAGCAGCTTGGCGACAGGGAATGAGCAGTTCTTC.

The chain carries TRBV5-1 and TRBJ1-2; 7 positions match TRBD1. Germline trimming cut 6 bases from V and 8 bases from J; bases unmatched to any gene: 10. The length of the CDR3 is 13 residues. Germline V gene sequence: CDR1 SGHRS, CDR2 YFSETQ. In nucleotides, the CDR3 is TGCGCCAGCACTCCGGGACAGTCTTGGGGCTACACCTTC. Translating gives CASTPGQSWGYTF.

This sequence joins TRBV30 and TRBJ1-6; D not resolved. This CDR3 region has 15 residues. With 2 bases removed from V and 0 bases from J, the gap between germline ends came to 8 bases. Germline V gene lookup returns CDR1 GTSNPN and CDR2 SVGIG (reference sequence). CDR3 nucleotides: TGTGCCTGGAGTCATATGAGCTCCTATAATTCACCCCTCCACTTT. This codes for CAWSHMSSYNSPLHF.

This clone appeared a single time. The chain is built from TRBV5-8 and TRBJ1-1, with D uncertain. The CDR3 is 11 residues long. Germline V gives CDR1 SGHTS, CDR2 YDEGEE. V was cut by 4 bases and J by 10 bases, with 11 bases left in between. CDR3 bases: TGTGCCAGCAGCGCCCTATGGGGAGCTTTCTTT. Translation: CASSALWGAFF.

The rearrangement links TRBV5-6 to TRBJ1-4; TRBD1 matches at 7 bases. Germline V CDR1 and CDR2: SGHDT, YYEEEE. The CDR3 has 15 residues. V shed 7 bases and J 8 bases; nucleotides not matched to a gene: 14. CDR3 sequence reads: CASSFTGTAGEKLFF. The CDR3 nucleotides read TGTGCCAGCTCCTTCACGGGGACAGCGGGGGAAAAACTGTTTTTT.

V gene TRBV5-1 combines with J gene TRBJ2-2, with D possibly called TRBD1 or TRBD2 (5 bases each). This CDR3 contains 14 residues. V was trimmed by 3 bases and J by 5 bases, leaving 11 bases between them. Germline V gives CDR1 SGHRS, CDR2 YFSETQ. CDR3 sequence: CASSSKGTTGELFF. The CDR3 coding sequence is TGCGCCAGCAGCTCCAAGGGGACGACCGGGGAGCTGTTTTTT.

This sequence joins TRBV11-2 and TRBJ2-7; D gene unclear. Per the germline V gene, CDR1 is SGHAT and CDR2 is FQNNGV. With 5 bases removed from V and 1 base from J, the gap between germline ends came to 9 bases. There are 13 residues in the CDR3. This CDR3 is CASSVTVSYEQYV. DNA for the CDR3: TGTGCCAGCAGCGTCACGGTATCCTACGAGCAGTACGTC.

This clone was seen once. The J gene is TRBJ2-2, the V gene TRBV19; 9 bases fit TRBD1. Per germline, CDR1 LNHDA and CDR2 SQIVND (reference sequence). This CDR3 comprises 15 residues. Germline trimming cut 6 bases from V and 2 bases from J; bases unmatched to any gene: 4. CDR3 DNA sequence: TGTGCCAGTAGGTTGACAGGGGGAAACACCGGGGAGCTGTTTTTT. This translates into CASRLTGGNTGELFF.

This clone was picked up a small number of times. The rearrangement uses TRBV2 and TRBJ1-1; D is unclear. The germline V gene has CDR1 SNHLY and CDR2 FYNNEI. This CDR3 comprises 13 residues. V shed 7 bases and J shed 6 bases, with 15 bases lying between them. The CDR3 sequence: CASTARRPAEAFF. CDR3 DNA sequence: TGTGCCAGCACCGCAAGGAGGCCGGCTGAAGCTTTCTTT.

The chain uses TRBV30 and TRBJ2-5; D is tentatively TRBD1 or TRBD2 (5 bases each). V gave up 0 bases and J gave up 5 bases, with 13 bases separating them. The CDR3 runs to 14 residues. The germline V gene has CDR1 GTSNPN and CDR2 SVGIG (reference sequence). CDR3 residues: CAWSVLGGKETQYF. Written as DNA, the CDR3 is TGTGCCTGGAGTGTACTTGGGGGAAAGGAGACCCAGTACTTC.

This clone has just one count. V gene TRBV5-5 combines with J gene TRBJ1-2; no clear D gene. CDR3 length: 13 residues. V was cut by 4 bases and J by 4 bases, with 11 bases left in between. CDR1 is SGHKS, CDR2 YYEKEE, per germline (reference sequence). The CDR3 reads CASSLEGSYGYTF. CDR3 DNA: TGTGCCAGCAGCCTAGAGGGCAGCTATGGCTACACCTTC. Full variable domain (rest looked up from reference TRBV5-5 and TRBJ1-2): DAGVTQSPTHLIKTRGQQVTLRCSPISGHKSVSWYQQVLGQGPQFIFQYYEKEERGRGNFPDRFSARQFPNYSSELNVNALLLGDSALYLCASSLEGSYGYTFGSGTRLTVV.

The DNA of the CDR3 is TGTGCCAGCAGATTGGACAGGAGGAGCACAGATACGCAGTATTTT. It translates to CASRLDRRSTDTQYF. The chain joins TRBV27 to TRBJ2-3; 7 bases are a match to TRBD1. This CDR3 comprises 15 residues. Germline trimming cut 6 bases from V and 0 bases from J; bases unmatched to any gene: 6. Germline V gene data show CDR1 as MNHEY and CDR2 as SMNVEV (reference sequence).

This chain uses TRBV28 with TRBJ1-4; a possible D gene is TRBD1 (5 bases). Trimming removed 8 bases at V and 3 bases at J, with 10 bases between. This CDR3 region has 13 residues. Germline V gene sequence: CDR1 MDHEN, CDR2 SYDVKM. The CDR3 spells CASVDMANEKLFF. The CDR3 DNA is TGTGCCAGCGTGGACATGGCTAATGAAAAACTGTTTTTT.

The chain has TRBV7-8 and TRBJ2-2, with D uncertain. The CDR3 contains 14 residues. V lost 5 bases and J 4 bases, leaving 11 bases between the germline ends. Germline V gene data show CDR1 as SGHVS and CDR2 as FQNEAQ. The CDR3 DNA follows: TGTGCCAGCAGCCTCACCGCCTCCACCGGGGAGCTGTTTTTT. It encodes CASSLTASTGELFF.